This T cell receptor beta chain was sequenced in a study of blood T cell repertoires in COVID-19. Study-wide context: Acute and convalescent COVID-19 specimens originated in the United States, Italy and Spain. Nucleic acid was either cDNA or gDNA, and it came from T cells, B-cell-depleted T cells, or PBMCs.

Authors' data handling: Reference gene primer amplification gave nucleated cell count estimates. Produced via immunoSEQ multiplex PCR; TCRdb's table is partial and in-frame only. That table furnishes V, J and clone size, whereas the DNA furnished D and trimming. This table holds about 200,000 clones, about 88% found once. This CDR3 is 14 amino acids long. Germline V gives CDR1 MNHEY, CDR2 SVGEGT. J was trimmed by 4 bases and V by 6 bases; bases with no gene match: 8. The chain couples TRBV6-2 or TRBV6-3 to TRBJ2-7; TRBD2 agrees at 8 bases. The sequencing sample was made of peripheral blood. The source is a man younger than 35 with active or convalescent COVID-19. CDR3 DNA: TGTGCCAGCAGCCCTCGGAGCGGGAGTTACGAGCAGTACTTC. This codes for CASSPRSGSYEQYF.